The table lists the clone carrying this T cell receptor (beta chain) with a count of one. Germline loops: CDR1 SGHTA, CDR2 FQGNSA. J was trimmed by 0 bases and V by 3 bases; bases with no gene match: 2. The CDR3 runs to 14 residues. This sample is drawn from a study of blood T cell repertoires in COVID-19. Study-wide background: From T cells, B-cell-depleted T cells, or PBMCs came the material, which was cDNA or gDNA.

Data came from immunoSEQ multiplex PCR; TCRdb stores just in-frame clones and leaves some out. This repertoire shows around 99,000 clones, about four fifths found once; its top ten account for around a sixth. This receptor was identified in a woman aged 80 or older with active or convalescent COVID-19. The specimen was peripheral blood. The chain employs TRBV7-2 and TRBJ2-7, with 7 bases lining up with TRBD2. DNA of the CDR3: TGTGCCAGCAGCTTTGGCGGGAGCTCCTACGAGCAGTACTTC. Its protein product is CASSFGGSSYEQYF.